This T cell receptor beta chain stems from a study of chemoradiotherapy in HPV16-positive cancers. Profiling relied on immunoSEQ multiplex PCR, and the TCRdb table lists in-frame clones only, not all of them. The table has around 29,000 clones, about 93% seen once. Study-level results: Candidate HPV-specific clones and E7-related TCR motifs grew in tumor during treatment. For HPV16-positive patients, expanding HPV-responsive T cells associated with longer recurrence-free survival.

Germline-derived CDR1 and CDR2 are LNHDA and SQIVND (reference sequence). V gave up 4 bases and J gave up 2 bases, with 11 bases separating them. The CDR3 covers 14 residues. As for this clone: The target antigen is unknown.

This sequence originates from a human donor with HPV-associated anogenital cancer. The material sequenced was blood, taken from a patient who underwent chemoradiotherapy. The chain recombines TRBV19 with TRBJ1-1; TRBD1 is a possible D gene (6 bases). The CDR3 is CASSTGTTNTEAFF. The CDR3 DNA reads TGTGCCAGTAGTACCGGGACAACAAACACTGAAGCTTTCTTT.